The present TCR beta chain was sequenced within a study of T cells in women clearing cervical HPV infection. Whole-study context: Blood came at first lesion visit for cases, post-clearance for controls.

On this clone: Its antigen is undetermined.

Study-wide findings and caveats: Richness differences could reflect unmeasured T-cell content per sample.

Each participant carried one incident cervical HPV16 infection only. Sequencing was performed with immunoSEQ multiplex PCR; in TCRdb, only in-frame clones are kept and a portion is missing. This table lists 40,000 or so clones. The receptor was derived from a woman aged 18 to 75 with a cervical HPV16 infection that either progressed to CIN3+ or cleared (not recorded which). The sequencing input was blood buffy coat.

This CDR3 reads CASSGSGRAGDYTF. Partial CDR3 DNA: TGTGCCAGCAGCGGAAGCGGGAGGGCCGGGGAC. This chain uses TRBV7-9 with TRBJ1-2; D is uncertain. The sequence runs out 3 residues before the end of the CDR3; the remainder is reconstructed from the germline J gene. The CDR3 is 14 amino acids. The V gene's germline CDR1 is SEHNR and CDR2 FQNEAQ (reference sequence).